The TCR beta chain described here comes from a study of T-cell memory formation after mild COVID-19. Germline CDR1 is SGHTA and CDR2 is FQGNSA. This CDR3 region has 15 residues. TCRdb independently ran MiXCR on the 5' RACE reads; one entry per CDR3 protein. In the table there are 170,000 or so distinct CDR3 sequences, roughly 28% of which are singletons. This clonotype was detected only a few times. One junction end disagrees with the germline gene, perhaps due to a read error. The TCR sequence derives from an adult woman who had mild COVID-19 (a few samples of this study predate the infection). Cell type and time point are not known. The sequenced material came from PBMCs or a T cell subset sorted from them (not recorded which). V and J are TRBV7-2 and TRBJ2-4, with D tentatively TRBD1 (6 bases). CDR3 in amino acids: CASSLGQIAKNIQYF. As DNA, the CDR3 is TGTGCCAGCAGTTTAGGACAGATAGCCAAAAACATTCAGTACTTC.